Reported below is one T cell receptor beta chain. The source of the sample is a study of blood T cell repertoires in COVID-19. About the research overall: Some COVID-19 samples were acute and others convalescent; all came from the United States, Italy and Spain.

The authors' processing: Estimates of nucleated cell counts were drawn from the amplification of reference gene primers. The table came from immunoSEQ multiplex PCR; TCRdb's copy has only in-frame clones and leaves some out. The V and J calls and clone size come from that table; D and trimming were worked out from the DNA. The table has about 260,000 clones, approximately 86% seen once. CDR3 length: 13 residues. V was trimmed by 4 bases and J by 7 bases, leaving 10 bases between them. CDR1 is LNHNV, CDR2 YYDKDF, per germline (reference sequence). The sequenced sample was peripheral blood. This chain links TRBV15 with TRBJ2-2, with a weak D call TRBD1 (5 bases). The receptor's source is a man under 40 with active or convalescent COVID-19. The CDR3 reads CATSMVRDGELFF. CDR3 coding DNA: TGTGCCACCAGCATGGTCAGGGACGGGGAGCTGTTTTTT.